This entry features one T cell receptor beta chain sequence. The clone's antigen remains unknown. Base quality data are lacking; no much larger clone is found one base away. The intended sense of this specimen's time point label: newly diagnosed GD, antithyroid drugs for less than 3 months. RNA was extracted from PBMCs in TRIzol for both TCR sequencing and RNA sequencing. The diagnosis of Graves' disease was made according to American Thyroid Association guidelines. Patients were recruited from an endocrinology department in Xi'an, China. Each patient gave 9 to 10 milliliters of peripheral blood, collected in an EDTA anticoagulant tube. Ficoll Paque Plus density gradient separation was used to isolate PBMCs, and no further T cell sorting was performed. An Agilent 2100 Bioanalyzer and agarose gel were used to check RNA quality, while a NanoDrop 2000 measured RNA concentration. The entry originates in a study of regulatory T cells in long-lasting Graves disease (dated by TCRdb to the early 2020s). Context from the whole study: Patients with newly diagnosed Graves' disease had been on antithyroid drugs for under 3 months. Patients with persistent Graves' disease were compared with patients with newly diagnosed Graves' disease using TCR sequencing and RNA sequencing of peripheral blood. The study took place in China and was registered as a clinical trial. A total of roughly 35 samples underwent TCR sequencing: around 13 from persistent and around 20 from newly diagnosed Graves' disease patients.

Preparation of the library involved multiplex PCR. The listed sequencing device is Illumina HiSeq 4000. iRepertoire HTBI primers and Arm-PCR amplification of CDR3 regions were used to construct TCR beta libraries. Before sequencing, the PCR products went through gel purification. On the authors' methods: Across samples, 62 TRBV and 13 to 15 TRBJ segments were identified and used for gene usage analysis of CDR3 amino acid clonotypes. COPE and FqMerger were used to merge filtered high-quality paired reads into contigs. BLAST was used to align contigs to the IMGT TRBV, TRBD and TRBJ reference genes, and CDR3 was defined following IMGT. Highly expanded clones were defined as clonotypes with a frequency above 0.1%. Shannon entropy was used to measure repertoire diversity, and the Gini coefficient was used to measure V-J evenness. A clonotype was considered public if more than one individual shared it. TCRdb ran its own pipeline on the public reads, namely fastp trimming at Q25 and MiXCR clone calling, and kept in-frame beta chains. Every distinct CDR3 protein forms one entry, paired with its most common genes and DNA. The authors' filters were not applied to this entry. The sample table lists approximately 560,000 distinct CDR3 sequences, about 15% of them with a count of one. More than 10% of the sample lies in the top ten.

Its CDR3 holds 13 amino acids, cysteine through phenylalanine. Just the 39-base CDR3 DNA is kept, in frame starting at base 1. V loses 0 bases, J loses 4 bases, and the germline ends lie 5 bases apart. For CDR1 and CDR2, the germline V gene (reference sequence) lists SGHNT and YYREEE. Study-wide conclusions, independent of this receptor: Sequencing and analysis were limited to the TCR beta chain. As a limitation, the authors acknowledged that the small sample size may reduce accuracy. TRBV28, TRBJ1-2 and TRBJ2-5 were preferentially used in persistent disease, while TRBV20-1 and TRBJ2-1 were favored in newly diagnosed disease. Persistent Graves' disease patients showed lower TCR Shannon entropy and fewer highly expanded clones than newly diagnosed patients, suggesting clonal expansion. Only peripheral blood was studied, because thyroid tissue, the primary lesion, was inaccessible. Patients with persistent disease shared more public clonotypes (under 3,000) than newly diagnosed patients did (about 970).

The same sample was also studied in work on T cells in Graves' hyperthyroidism and ophthalmopathy. The second study reports: Stable Graves' hyperthyroidism was defined as the absence of progression to ophthalmopathy over 18 months of follow-up. Hyperthyroidism patients were newly diagnosed, had a disease duration of under 2 months, and were aged 18 to 65 years. Patients with uncontrolled infections, other autoimmune diseases, pregnancy or lactation were excluded. Diagnoses were based on clinical symptoms, serum thyroxine and TRAb, thyroid ultrasound and orbital computed tomography. A first-round RT-PCR of the TCR CDR3 used the HTBI primer set with the Qiagen OneStep RT-PCR kit. Most expanded thyroid clonotypes (frequency above 0.001) were also detected in blood, a finding suggesting that blood repertoires may reflect thyroid immune responses. In cross-validation, a model built on a 13 V-J signature told ophthalmopathy apart from stable hyperthyroidism with 87.88% sensitivity and 81% to 82% specificity, and in testing the same model reached 80%/75%. In validation, the model predicted progression to ophthalmopathy with over 60% sensitivity and about 72% specificity, a median of 6.5 months before onset. To identify distinguishing TCR V-J signatures, a discovery cohort of 100 patients was used, comprising fewer than 45 with Graves' ophthalmopathy and roughly 60 with stable Graves' hyperthyroidism. Whether ophthalmopathy could be predicted prospectively was tested in an independent validation cohort made up of fewer than 20 hyperthyroidism patients plus 17 patients who later progressed to ophthalmopathy. The 90 or so discovery patients were randomly split 7:3 into training and test sets. The study also compared thyroid tissue and blood T-cell repertoires from roughly six Graves' hyperthyroidism patients. After blood sampling, hyperthyroidism patients were treated with methimazole at a starting dose of 30 mg daily, and ophthalmopathy patients were treated with high-dose intravenous methylprednisolone. Libraries were constructed in a second round of multiplex PCR, after which size selection and purification were carried out. Sequencing of the libraries was done on an Illumina HiSeq2000 using paired-end 100 bp reads. Raw data were processed with SOAPnuke, discarding reads with adapters, uncalled bases, mean Phred below 15, or no exact constant-primer or identifier match. COPE v1.2.5 was used to merge high-quality paired reads, and clonotypes were defined as unique nucleotide sequences. MiTCR v1.1 was used to align the clonotypes against IMGT TRBV, TRBD and TRBJ reference segments. The analysis was restricted to V-J combinations with a frequency above 0.0001, which together covered 99.2% of the repertoires. A TCS score was defined as the ratio between F50 (clonal expansion) and ExV (chaos), using BLOSUM62-based TCRdist between CDR3 peptides within each V-J. Welch's t-statistics and random forest reduced fewer than 550 V-J features to under 15, which were used in a naive Bayes classifier (R e1071). No statistical method was used to set the sample size in advance, and investigators knew the group allocation. According to the paper, TCR Vbeta CDR3 sequencing was carried out on over 130 peripheral blood samples, which came from 40 to 45 ophthalmopathy, roughly 75 hyperthyroidism and approximately 17 progressor patients.

This sequence was found in a man aged 18 to 30 with Graves disease. Donor details come from another sample of the same person, matched by shared clones. The sample was peripheral blood mononuclear cells (PBMCs), taken at new diagnosis, from a patient treated with antithyroid drugs. The chain joins TRBV5-4 to TRBJ1-3; a confident D gene designation cannot be given. The DNA is TGTGCCAGCAGCTTGGCGCAGGGAAACACCATATATTTT. The resulting protein is CASSLAQGNTIYF.